This TCR beta chain is from a study of CD8 T cells in Susac syndrome. The RNA input was roughly 0.45 to 1 ug, and it was reverse transcribed with random hexamers. From the immunoSEQ multiplex PCR reads, TCRdb called clonotypes with MiXCR, one entry per CDR3 protein. The sample has roughly 150,000 distinct CDR3 sequences; roughly 94% are singletons. V shed 5 bases and J shed 3 bases, with 14 bases lying between them. The CDR3 extends over 14 amino acids. CDR1 and CDR2 (germline): SEHNR, FQNEAQ (reference sequence). Sequencing of TCR beta was performed on blood CD8+ T cells and on blood CD4+ T cells. Sequencing was done on a sample of CD4+ T cells from PBMCs. This clonotype was obtained from a human donor in good health. The J gene is TRBJ2-7, the V gene TRBV7-9; a possible D gene is TRBD1 (6 bases). CDR3 coding DNA: TGTGCCAGCAGCGGCCGGGACACCATCTACGAGCAGTACTTC. Protein sequence: CASSGRDTIYEQYF. Full variable domain (remainder filled in from reference TRBV7-9 and TRBJ2-7): DTGVSQNPRHKITKRGQNVTFRCDPISEHNRLYWYRQTLGQGPEFLTYFQNEAQLEKSRLLSDRFSAERPKGSFSTLEIQRTEQGDSAMYLCASSGRDTIYEQYFGPGTRLTVT.